Listed below are T cell receptor beta chains from one sample, sequenced in a study of beta chain features in type 1 diabetes. This table comes from immunoSEQ multiplex PCR, and its TCRdb copy is limited to in-frame clones, with some not included. The sample has roughly 230,000 clones, 9.6% seen once. The source material was naive CD4+ T cells from blood. The receptors were sampled from a woman aged 18-35 years in good health. Both conserved end residues are trimmed from each CDR3. The order of the fields is J gene, V gene, CDR3 protein.

J gene: TRBJ1-1; V gene: TRBV18; CDR3 protein: ASSPGGLDKNTEAF
J gene: TRBJ1-6; V gene: TRBV4-1; CDR3 protein: ASSQDARLPALH
J gene: TRBJ1-1; V gene: TRBV7-3; CDR3 protein: ASSRDRMNTEAF
J gene: TRBJ2-2; V gene: TRBV18; CDR3 protein: ASSGQLTGELF
J gene: TRBJ1-1; V gene: TRBV6-6; CDR3 protein: ASSATSGNTEAF
J gene: TRBJ2-7; V gene: TRBV6-1; CDR3 protein: ASSDLAGGPGEQY
J gene: TRBJ2-3; V gene: TRBV9; CDR3 protein: ASSPGAVITDTQY
J gene: TRBJ1-4; V gene: TRBV6-5; CDR3 protein: ASSYGGVVTNEKLF
J gene: TRBJ1-1; V gene: TRBV7-2; CDR3 protein: ASSLAGQGGTEAF
J gene: TRBJ2-5; V gene: TRBV29-1; CDR3 protein: SVEGQASRETQY
J gene: TRBJ2-1; V gene: TRBV28; CDR3 protein: ASSFQAGKDEQF
J gene: TRBJ2-2; V gene: TRBV25-1; CDR3 protein: ASSGGLGSTGELF
J gene: TRBJ1-5; V gene: TRBV6-5; CDR3 protein: ASSTDRLNQPQH
J gene: TRBJ2-7; V gene: TRBV5-1; CDR3 protein: ASSFQTSRGEYEQY
J gene: TRBJ2-5; V gene: TRBV11-2; CDR3 protein: ASTLRDSPETQY
J gene: TRBJ2-7; V gene: TRBV29-1; CDR3 protein: SVDRGTPYEQY
J gene: TRBJ2-1; V gene: TRBV27; CDR3 protein: ASSGTSGKWEQF
J gene: TRBJ1-5; V gene: TRBV6-1; CDR3 protein: ASSEVPAGYSNQPQH
J gene: TRBJ2-1; V gene: TRBV6-1; CDR3 protein: AAVERLADNNEQF
J gene: TRBJ2-1; V gene: TRBV5-1; CDR3 protein: ASSFSLPDEQF
J gene: TRBJ2-2; V gene: TRBV30; CDR3 protein: AWSVRRGGSSTGELF
J gene: TRBJ2-7; V gene: TRBV4-1; CDR3 protein: ASSQRVGQGTAYEQY
J gene: TRBJ2-1; V gene: TRBV28; CDR3 protein: ATRRRESYNEQF
J gene: TRBJ1-4; V gene: TRBV30; CDR3 protein: ACGQVALKLF
J gene: TRBJ2-7; V gene: TRBV7-9; CDR3 protein: ASSLAVTGEAA
J gene: TRBJ1-2; V gene: TRBV18; CDR3 protein: ASSPLTGTQVNYGYT
J gene: TRBJ2-5; V gene: TRBV7-2; CDR3 protein: ASSPPRGETQY
J gene: TRBJ1-2; V gene: TRBV15; CDR3 protein: ATSRDLSDRAYGYT
J gene: TRBJ1-1; V gene: TRBV4-1; CDR3 protein: ASSRDREAF
J gene: TRBJ1-1; V gene: TRBV6-5; CDR3 protein: ASRQRGNTEAF
J gene: TRBJ1-3; V gene: TRBV30; CDR3 protein: AWTHTSGNTIY
J gene: TRBJ2-4; V gene: TRBV11-2; CDR3 protein: ASSIGLAGENIQY
J gene: TRBJ2-7; V gene: TRBV7-9; CDR3 protein: ASSRTGYEQY
J gene: TRBJ1-2; V gene: TRBV19; CDR3 protein: ASSIRQGKGGYT
J gene: TRBJ1-5; V gene: TRBV12-5; CDR3 protein: ASQKRGQYSNQPQH
J gene: TRBJ1-1; V gene: TRBV15; CDR3 protein: ATSRAGFRGEAF
J gene: TRBJ1-2; V gene: TRBV29-1; CDR3 protein: SVAPGPGGGYT
J gene: TRBJ1-1; V gene: TRBV2; CDR3 protein: ARAKGQINTEAF
J gene: TRBJ2-7; V gene: TRBV5-1; CDR3 protein: ASSFGTGGGEQY
J gene: TRBJ1-1; V gene: TRBV30; CDR3 protein: AWSLRGSTEAF
J gene: TRBJ2-1; V gene: TRBV5-1; CDR3 protein: ASSPGTSGSFEQF
J gene: TRBJ1-5; V gene: TRBV6-6; CDR3 protein: ASTGPNQPQH
J gene: TRBJ1-5; V gene: TRBV5-1; CDR3 protein: ASSLVAGSNQPQH
J gene: TRBJ2-6; V gene: TRBV6-1; CDR3 protein: ASTRSSGANVLT
J gene: TRBJ2-2; V gene: TRBV5-6; CDR3 protein: ASNHLGGWDTGELF
J gene: TRBJ2-7; V gene: TRBV4-1; CDR3 protein: ASSQETGGGIPQY
J gene: TRBJ2-2; V gene: TRBV23-1; CDR3 protein: ASSQSGGSTGELF
J gene: TRBJ2-7; V gene: TRBV5-4; CDR3 protein: ASSRGTSGRALGEQY
J gene: TRBJ2-1; V gene: TRBV4-1; CDR3 protein: ASSMEREFRNEQF
J gene: TRBJ2-3; V gene: TRBV4-1; CDR3 protein: ASSQDSGWSDTQY
J gene: TRBJ2-3; V gene: TRBV4-1; CDR3 protein: ASSQGLAGVSSTDTQY
J gene: TRBJ1-2; V gene: TRBV14; CDR3 protein: ASSLKYEGAVPSNYGYT
J gene: TRBJ2-3; V gene: TRBV7-2; CDR3 protein: ASSLALAGGLNTDTQY
J gene: TRBJ1-2; V gene: TRBV6-1; CDR3 protein: ASSDWTLDGYT
J gene: TRBJ2-1; V gene: TRBV4-1; CDR3 protein: ASSPSGRAGSEQF